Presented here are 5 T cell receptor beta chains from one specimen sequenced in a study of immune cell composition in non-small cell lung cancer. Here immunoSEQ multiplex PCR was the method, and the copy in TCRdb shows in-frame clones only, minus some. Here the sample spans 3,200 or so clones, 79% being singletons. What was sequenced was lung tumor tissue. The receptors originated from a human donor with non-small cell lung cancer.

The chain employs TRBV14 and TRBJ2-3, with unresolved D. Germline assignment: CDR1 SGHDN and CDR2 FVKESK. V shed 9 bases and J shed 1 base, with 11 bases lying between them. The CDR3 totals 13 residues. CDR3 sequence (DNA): TGTGCCAGTCGTGCGGCCGGCACAGATACGCAGTATTTT. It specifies CASRAAGTDTQYF.

The CDR3 nucleotides read TGTGCCAGCACCGAGGATATAGGGGGCGAGCAGTACTTC. This gives the protein CASTEDIGGEQYF. The gene calls are TRBV2 and TRBJ2-7, with a weak D call TRBD1 (6 bases). Trimming pared 7 bases from V and 6 bases from J, leaving 16 bases between. CDR1 and CDR2 from the germline V gene are SNHLY and FYNNEI. The CDR3 is 13 amino acids.

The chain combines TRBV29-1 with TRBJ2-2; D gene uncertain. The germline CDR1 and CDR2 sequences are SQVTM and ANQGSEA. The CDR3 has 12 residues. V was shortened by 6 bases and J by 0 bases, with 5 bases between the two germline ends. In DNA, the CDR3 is TGCAGCGTCACTCCGAACACCGGGGAGCTGTTTTTT. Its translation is CSVTPNTGELFF.

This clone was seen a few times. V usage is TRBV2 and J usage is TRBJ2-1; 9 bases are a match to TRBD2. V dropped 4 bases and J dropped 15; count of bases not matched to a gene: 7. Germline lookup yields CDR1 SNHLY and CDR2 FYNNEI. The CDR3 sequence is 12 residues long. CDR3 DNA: TGTGCCAGCAGTGGGGCTAGCGGGGTGGTGTTCTTC. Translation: CASSGASGVVFF.

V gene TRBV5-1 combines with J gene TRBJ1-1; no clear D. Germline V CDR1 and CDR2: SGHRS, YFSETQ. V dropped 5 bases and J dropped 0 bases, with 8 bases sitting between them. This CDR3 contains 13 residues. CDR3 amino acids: CASRGRMNTEAFF. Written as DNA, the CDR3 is TGCGCCAGCAGGGGCAGAATGAACACTGAAGCTTTCTTT.